The rows below give T cell receptor beta chains drawn from one sample of a study of blood T cell repertoires in COVID-19. Clones were read by immunoSEQ multiplex PCR, and TCRdb kept only the in-frame ones, dropping some. The profile covers roughly 220,000 clones, with 75% to 90% appearing a single time and approximately 8.4% taken by the ten largest. Sequencing used peripheral blood. The source of these receptors is a woman older than 75 with COVID-19, enrolled during active disease. The conserved cysteine and the conserved F or W are not part of the CDR3 here. Fields, in order: V gene, CDR3 protein.

TRBV20-1 SASGGGYT
TRBV5-6 ASSFSMAGGNIQY
TRBV5-1 ASSLGTGEDGYT
TRBV5-1 ASAENTEAF
TRBV4-1 ASSQHPGTLVSEKLF
TRBV18 ASSQNQGIFTEAF
TRBV5-6 ASRRDTEQY
TRBV7-9 ASSLDPGQGVTGELF
TRBV7-2 ASSSRPRGSSYNSPLH
TRBV6-2/TRBV6-3 ASSYSTGGAGRTGELF
TRBV7-9 ASSLESGSTEQY
TRBV5-1 ASSLTSGPEETQY
TRBV21-1 ASPRFDSGGQGTDTQY
TRBV19 ASSIEAGLAASSYEQY
TRBV7-3 ASSLTPRDVNTEAF
TRBV18 ASSPGAGGLYNEQF
TRBV11-2 ASSDHQLAGEQY
TRBV10-3 AISATGDHEQY
TRBV7-9 ASSLRAGYNEQF
TRBV7-9 ASTKDSSIYGYT
TRBV21-1 ASSKGARDKGYT
TRBV5-5 ASSLGDRGRLYNEQF
TRBV2 ASSRRKGMNTEAF
TRBV7-2 ASSFGPGNTEAF
TRBV19 ARSAQRGSWSYEQY
TRBV19 ASTRQGKNTEAF
TRBV6-6 AGSGGVSNQPQH
TRBV6-5 ASGRDRGSNTEAF
TRBV7-8 ASSRAAASGRTQY
TRBV5-1 ASSPGGTSGDEQY